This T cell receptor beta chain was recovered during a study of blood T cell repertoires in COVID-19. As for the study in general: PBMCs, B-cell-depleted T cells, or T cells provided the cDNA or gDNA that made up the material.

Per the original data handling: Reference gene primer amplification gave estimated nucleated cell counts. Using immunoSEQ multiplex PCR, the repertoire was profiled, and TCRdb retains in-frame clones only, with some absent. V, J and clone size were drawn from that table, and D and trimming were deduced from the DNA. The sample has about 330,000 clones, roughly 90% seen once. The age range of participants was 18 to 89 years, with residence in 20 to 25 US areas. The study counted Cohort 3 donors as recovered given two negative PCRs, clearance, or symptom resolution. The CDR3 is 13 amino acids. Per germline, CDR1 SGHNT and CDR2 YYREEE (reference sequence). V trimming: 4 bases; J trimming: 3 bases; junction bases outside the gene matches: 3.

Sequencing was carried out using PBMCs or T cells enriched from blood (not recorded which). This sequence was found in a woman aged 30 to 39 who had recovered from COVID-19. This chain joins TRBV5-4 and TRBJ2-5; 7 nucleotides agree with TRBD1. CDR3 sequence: CASSPGQKETQYF. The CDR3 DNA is TGTGCCAGCAGCCCGGGACAGAAAGAGACCCAGTACTTC.